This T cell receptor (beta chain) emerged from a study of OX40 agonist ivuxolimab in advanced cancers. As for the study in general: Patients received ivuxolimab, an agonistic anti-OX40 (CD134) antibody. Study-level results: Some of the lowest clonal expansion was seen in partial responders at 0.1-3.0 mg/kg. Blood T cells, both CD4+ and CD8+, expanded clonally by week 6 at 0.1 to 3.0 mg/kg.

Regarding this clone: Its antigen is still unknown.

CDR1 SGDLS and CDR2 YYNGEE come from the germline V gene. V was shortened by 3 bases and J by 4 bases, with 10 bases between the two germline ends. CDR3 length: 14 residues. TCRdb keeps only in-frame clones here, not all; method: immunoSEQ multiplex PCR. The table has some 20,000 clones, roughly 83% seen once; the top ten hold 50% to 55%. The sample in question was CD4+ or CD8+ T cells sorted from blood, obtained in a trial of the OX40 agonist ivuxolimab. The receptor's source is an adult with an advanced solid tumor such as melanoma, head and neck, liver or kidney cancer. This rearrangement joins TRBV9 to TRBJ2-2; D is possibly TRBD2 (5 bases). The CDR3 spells CASSEPAGTGELFF. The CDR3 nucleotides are TGTGCCAGCAGCGAGCCCGCGGGCACCGGGGAGCTGTTTTTT.